This T cell receptor beta chain was profiled in a study of siplizumab effects on memory and regulatory T cells (dated by TCRdb to about 2019). Study-level background: Across roughly 8 responder-stimulator pairs, mixed lymphocyte reactions were run as pairs, roughly 1 with siplizumab at about 1 ug/mL and roughly 1 without drug. The study examined how the anti-CD2 antibody siplizumab affects alloreactive T-cell subsets in allogeneic mixed lymphocyte reactions built from human PBMCs.

Cells in the mixed lymphocyte reaction were cultured together at 37 degrees C for 5 to 7 days. After responder PBMCs were labelled with CFSE and stimulator PBMCs with Violet Dye, the two populations were combined at a 1:1 ratio. Sorted unstimulated T cells, along with proliferating T cells recovered from mixed lymphocyte reactions, underwent TCRbeta CDR3 sequencing. Fresh whole blood from roughly 10 HLA-typed healthy donors was used to isolate PBMCs. Proliferating CFSE-low responder T cells were FACS-sorted after the mixed lymphocyte reaction for TCR sequencing. At the junction V is shortened by 4 bases and J by 10 bases, with 11 bases in between. From a lookup of the germline V gene, CDR1 and CDR2 are ENHRY and SYGVKD. Measured from the cysteine to the phenylalanine, the CDR3 is 12 residues long. The sequence is cut down to CDR3 DNA, 36 bases in frame from base 1. This clone was detected only a few times. Its recognized antigen is unknown. No much larger clone exists at a distance of one base, and base qualities are not known.

Library construction relied on the immunoSEQ multiplex PCR assay. Around 94,000 TCR templates per sample were assayed on the deep sequencing platform. Genomic DNA extracted from sorted T cells was the material used for TCRbeta CDR3 sequencing. The paper's processing steps were these. Clonal analysis of TCRbeta CDR3 data was done in the R programming language. Alloreactive CD4+ and CD8+ clones were identified by comparing unstimulated samples to CFSE-low samples taken after the reaction. Alloreactive CD4+ clones were assigned to regulatory or non-regulatory origin by matching sequences to sorted unstimulated Treg and non-Treg repertoires. The table comes from immuneACCESS by way of TCRdb, which keeps in-frame sequences with V and J called. Part of the clones is missing from these tables; in studies checked, under half for an unresolved V gene and the rest for unknown reasons. That table is the source of V, J and clone size, and D and trimming were worked out from the DNA. Here the sample has some 15,000 clones; 49% occur a single time. The ten largest clones capture 7% to 9% of the sample.

The paper's findings and limits, for the study overall: Unstimulated naive T cells appeared more diverse than memory T cells, and naive cells seemed to contribute substantially to the alloresponse. In reactions with siplizumab, an average of approximately 69% of mappable alloreactive CD4+ clones were Treg-derived, compared with 26.9% in control reactions. Siplizumab significantly lowered the cumulative frequency of alloreactive sequences that could be traced to unstimulated CD4+ memory T cells. Because sequences at frequencies below about 10^-5 were poorly captured, only a minor fraction of alloreactive clones could be mapped back to unstimulated subsets. Whether proliferating Tregs from siplizumab cultures were suppressive was not functionally confirmed. A naive or memory phenotype could not be assigned to roughly 75-95% of proliferating CD4+ or CD8+ clones.

The specimen was CFSE-low (dividing) CD4+ T cells sorted from an allogeneic mixed lymphocyte reaction. The chain is made from TRBV10-3 and TRBJ2-1, with the D gene uncertain. The receptor was isolated from a human donor in good health; the cells came from an allogeneic mixed lymphocyte reaction. CDR3 loop: CAISGPAEEQFF. The DNA sequence is TGTGCCATCAGTGGGCCGGCGGAGGAGCAGTTCTTC.